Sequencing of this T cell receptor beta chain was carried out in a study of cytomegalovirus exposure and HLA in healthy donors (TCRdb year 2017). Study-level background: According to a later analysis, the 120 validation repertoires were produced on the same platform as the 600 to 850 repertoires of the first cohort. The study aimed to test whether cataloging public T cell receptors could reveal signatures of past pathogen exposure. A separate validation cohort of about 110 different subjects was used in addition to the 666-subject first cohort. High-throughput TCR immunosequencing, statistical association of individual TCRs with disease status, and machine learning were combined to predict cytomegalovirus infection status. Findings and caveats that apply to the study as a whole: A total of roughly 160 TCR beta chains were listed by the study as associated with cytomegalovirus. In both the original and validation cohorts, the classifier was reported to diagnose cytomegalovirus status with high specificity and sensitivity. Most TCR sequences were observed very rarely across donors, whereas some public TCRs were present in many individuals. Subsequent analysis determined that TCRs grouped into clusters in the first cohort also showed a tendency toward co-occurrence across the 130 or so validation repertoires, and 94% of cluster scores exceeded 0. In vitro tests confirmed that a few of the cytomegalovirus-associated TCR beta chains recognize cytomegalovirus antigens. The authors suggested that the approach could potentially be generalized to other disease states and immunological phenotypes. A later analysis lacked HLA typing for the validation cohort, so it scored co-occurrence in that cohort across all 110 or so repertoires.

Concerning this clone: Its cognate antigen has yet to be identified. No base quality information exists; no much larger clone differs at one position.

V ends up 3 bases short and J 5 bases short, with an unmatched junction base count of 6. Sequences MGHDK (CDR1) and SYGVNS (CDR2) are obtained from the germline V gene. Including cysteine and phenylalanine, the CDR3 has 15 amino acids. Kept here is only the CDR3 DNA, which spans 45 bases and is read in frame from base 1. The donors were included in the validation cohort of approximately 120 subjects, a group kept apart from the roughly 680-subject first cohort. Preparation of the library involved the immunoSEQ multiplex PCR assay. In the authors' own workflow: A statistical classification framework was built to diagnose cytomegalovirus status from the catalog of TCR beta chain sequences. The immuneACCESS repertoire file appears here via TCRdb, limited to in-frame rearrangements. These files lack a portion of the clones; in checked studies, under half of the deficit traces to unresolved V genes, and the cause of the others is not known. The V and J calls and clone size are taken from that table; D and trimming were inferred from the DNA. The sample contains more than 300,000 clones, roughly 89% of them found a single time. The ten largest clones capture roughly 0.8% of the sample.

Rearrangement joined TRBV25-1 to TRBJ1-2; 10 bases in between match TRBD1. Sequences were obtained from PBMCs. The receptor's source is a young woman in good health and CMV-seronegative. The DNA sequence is TGTGCCAGCAGTGACCCGACAGGGGGCTTTTATGGCTACACCTTC. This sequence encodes CASSDPTGGFYGYTF.